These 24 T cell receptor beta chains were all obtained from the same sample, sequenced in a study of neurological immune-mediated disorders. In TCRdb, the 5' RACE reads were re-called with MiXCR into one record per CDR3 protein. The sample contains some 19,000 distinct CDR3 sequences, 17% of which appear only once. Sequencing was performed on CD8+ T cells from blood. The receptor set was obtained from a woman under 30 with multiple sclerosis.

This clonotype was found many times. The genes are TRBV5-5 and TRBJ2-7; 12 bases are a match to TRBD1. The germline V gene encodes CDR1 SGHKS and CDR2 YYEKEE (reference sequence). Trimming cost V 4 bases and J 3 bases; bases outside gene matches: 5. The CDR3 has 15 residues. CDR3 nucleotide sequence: TGTGCCAGCAGCCCAGGGACAGGGGGCGGCTACGAGCAGTACTTC. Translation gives CASSPGTGGGYEQYF.

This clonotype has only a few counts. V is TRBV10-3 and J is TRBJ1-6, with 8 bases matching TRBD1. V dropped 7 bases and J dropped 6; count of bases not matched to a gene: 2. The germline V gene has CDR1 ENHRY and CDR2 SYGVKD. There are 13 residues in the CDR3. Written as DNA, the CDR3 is TGTGCCATCAAGGGACAGGCTAATTCACCCCTCCACTTT. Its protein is CAIKGQANSPLHF.

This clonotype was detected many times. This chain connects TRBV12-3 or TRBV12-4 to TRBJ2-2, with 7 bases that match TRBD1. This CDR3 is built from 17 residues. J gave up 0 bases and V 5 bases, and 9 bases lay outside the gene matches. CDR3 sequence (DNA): TGTGCCAGCAGTCGACGTACAGGGGTCGCGAACACCGGGGAGCTGTTTTTT. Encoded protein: CASSRRTGVANTGELFF.

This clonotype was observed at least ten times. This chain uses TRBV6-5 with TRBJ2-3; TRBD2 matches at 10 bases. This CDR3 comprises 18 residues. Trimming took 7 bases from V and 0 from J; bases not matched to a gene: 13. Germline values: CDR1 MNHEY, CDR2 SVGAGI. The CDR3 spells CASNKNLLAGISTDTQYF. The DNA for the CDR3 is TGTGCCAGCAACAAAAACTTACTAGCGGGGATTAGCACAGATACGCAGTATTTT.

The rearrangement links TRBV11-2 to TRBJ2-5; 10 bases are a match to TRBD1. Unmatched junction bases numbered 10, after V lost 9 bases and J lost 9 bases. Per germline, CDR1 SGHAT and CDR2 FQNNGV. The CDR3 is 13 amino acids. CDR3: CASSEGQGEAQYF. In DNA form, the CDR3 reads TGTGCCAGTAGCGAAGGACAGGGGGAGGCCCAGTACTTC.

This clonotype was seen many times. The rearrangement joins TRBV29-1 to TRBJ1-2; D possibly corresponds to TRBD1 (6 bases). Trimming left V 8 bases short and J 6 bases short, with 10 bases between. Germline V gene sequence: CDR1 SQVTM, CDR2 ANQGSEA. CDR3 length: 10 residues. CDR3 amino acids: CSFRTDGYTF. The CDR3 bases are TGCAGCTTCCGGACAGATGGCTACACCTTC.

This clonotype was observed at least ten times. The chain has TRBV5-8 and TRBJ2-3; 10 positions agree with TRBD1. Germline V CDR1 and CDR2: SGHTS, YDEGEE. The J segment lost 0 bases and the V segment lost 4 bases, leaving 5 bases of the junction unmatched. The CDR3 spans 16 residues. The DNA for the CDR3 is TGTGCCAGCAGCACCGGGACAGGGGCAAGCACAGATACGCAGTATTTT. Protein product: CASSTGTGASTDTQYF.

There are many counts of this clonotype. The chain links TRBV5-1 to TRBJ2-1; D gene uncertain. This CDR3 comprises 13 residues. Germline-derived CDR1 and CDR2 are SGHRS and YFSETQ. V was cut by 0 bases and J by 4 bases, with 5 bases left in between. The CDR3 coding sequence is TGCGCCAGCAGCTTGGTTACATACAATGAGCAGTTCTTC. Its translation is CASSLVTYNEQFF.

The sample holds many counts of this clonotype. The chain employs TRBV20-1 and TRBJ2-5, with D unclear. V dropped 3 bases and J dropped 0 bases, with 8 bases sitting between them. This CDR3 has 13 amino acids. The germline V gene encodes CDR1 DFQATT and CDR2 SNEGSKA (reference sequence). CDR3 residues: CSARLRNQETQYF. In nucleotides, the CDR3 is TGCAGTGCTAGGCTCCGTAACCAAGAGACCCAGTACTTC.

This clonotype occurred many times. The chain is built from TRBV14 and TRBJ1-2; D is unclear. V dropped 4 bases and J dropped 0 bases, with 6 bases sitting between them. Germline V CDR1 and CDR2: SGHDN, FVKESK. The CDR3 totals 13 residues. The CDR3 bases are TGTGCCAGCAGCCCTACATCTAACTATGGCTACACCTTC. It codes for CASSPTSNYGYTF.

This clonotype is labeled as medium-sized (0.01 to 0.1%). CDR3 nucleotides: TGTGCCAGCAGTCCGGATGGTTTGTGGGGGGCCAACGTCCTGACTTTC. It is translated as CASSPDGLWGANVLTF. The chain joins TRBV28 to TRBJ2-6; no clear D gene. With 5 bases removed from V and 4 bases from J, the gap between germline ends came to 15 bases. Germline CDR1 and CDR2: MDHEN and SYDVKM. The CDR3 is made up of 16 amino acids. The complete variable domain, with remaining parts taken from reference TRBV28 and TRBJ2-6, reads DVKVTQSSRYLVKRTGEKVFLECVQDMDHENMFWYRQDPGLGLRLIYFSYDVKMKEKGDIPEGYSVSREKKERFSLILESASTNQTSMYLCASSPDGLWGANVLTFGAGSRLTVL.

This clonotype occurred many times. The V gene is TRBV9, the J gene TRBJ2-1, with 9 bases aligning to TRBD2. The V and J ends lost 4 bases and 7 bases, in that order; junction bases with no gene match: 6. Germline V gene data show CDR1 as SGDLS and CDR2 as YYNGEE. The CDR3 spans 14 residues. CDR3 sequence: CASSTGTSMNEQFF. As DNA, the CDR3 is TGTGCCAGCAGCACCGGGACTAGCATGAATGAGCAGTTCTTC.

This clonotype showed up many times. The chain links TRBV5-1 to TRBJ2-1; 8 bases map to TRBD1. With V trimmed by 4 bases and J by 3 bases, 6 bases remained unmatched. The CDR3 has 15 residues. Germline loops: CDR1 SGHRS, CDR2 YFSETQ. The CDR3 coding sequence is TGCGCCAGCAGCGCGGACAGGGCAATCTACAATGAGCAGTTCTTC. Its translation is CASSADRAIYNEQFF.

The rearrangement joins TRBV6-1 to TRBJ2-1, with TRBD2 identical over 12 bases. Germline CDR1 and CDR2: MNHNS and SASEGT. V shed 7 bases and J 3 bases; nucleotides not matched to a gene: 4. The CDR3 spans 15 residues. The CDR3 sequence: CASNELAGGYNEQFF. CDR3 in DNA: TGTGCCAGCAACGAACTAGCGGGGGGCTACAATGAGCAGTTCTTC.

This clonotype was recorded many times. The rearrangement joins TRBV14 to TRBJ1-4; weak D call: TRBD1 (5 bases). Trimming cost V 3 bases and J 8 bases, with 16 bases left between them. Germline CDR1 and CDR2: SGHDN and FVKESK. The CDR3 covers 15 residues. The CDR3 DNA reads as TGTGCCAGCAGCCATTTCAAAGGGGCCGGGGAAAAACTGTTTTTT. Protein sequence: CASSHFKGAGEKLFF.

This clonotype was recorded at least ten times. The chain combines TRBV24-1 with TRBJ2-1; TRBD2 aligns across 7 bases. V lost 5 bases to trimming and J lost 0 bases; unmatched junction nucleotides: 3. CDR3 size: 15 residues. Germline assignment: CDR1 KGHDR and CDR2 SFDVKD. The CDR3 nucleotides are TGTGCCACCAGTGTGCGGGGGAGCTCCTACAATGAGCAGTTCTTC. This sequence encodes CATSVRGSSYNEQFF.

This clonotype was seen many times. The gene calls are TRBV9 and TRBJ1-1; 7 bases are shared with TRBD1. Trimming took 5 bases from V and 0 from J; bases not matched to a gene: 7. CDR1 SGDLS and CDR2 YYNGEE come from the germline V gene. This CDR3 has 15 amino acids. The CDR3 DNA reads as TGTGCCAGCAGGGGAGGGACAGCGGTGAACACTGAAGCTTTCTTT. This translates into CASRGGTAVNTEAFF.

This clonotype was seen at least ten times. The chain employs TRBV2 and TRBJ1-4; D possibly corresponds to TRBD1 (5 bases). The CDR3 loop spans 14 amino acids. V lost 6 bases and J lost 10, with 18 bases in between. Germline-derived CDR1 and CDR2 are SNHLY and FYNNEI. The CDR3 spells CASREGSRLAKLFF. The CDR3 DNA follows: TGTGCCAGCAGAGAGGGGTCCCGTTTGGCAAAACTGTTTTTT.

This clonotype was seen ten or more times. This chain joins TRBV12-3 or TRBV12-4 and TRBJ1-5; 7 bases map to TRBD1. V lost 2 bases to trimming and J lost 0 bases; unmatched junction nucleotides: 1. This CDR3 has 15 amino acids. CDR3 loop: CASSLRGPSNQPQHF. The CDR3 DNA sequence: TGTGCCAGCAGTTTAAGGGGGCCTAGCAATCAGCCCCAGCATTTT.

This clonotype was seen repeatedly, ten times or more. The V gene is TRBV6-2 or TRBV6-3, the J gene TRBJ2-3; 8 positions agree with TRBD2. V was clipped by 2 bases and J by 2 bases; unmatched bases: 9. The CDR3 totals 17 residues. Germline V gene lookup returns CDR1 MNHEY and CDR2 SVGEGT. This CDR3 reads CASSYIGLAAYTDTQYF. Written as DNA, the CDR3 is TGTGCCAGCAGTTACATCGGACTAGCCGCCTACACAGATACGCAGTATTTT.

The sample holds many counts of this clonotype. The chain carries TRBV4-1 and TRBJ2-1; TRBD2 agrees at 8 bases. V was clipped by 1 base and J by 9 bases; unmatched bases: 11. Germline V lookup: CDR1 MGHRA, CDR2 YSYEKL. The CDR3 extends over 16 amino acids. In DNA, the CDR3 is TGCGCCAGCAGCCAAGTGGAGAGCGGGAGTTGGGGTGAGCAGTTCTTC. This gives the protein CASSQVESGSWGEQFF.

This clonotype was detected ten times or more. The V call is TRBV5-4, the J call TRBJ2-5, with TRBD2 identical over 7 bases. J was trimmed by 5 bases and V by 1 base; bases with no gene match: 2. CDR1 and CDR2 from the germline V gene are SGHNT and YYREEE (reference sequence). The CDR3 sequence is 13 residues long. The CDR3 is CASSLLGRETQYF. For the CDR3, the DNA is TGTGCCAGCAGCTTGCTCGGGAGGGAGACCCAGTACTTC.

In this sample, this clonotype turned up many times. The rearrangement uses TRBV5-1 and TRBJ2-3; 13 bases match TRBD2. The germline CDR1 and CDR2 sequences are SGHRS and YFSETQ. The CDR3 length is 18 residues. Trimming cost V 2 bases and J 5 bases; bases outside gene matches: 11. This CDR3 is CASSLQYGLAGAGDTQYF. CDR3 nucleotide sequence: TGCGCCAGCAGCTTACAATACGGACTAGCGGGGGCCGGAGATACGCAGTATTTT.

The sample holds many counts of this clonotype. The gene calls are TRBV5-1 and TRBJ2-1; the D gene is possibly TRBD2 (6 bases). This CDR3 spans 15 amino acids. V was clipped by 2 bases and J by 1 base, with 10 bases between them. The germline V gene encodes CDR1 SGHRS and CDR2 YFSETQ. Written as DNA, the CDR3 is TGCGCCAGCAGCTTTAGGGACTTGTCCTACAATGAGCAGTTCTTC. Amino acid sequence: CASSFRDLSYNEQFF.